This is a list of T cell receptor beta chains from one sample in a study of shared clonotypes between healthy human individuals. Using immunoSEQ multiplex PCR, the repertoire was profiled, and TCRdb retains in-frame clones only, with some absent. The sample carries about 2.1 million clones, about 93% recorded once. Source material: naive CD8+ T cells from PBMCs. The receptors originated from a man aged 18 to 29 in good health. Some clones in this sample may be carry-over from other donors' samples. CDR3s include the opening cysteine and the closing phenylalanine or tryptophan.

TRBV14	TRBJ2-5	CASSPRTGWETQYF
TRBV11-2	TRBJ1-1	CASSHRRQGNTEAFF
TRBV10-2	TRBJ1-1	CASSDEDEAFF
TRBV5-1	TRBJ2-7	CASSPGQGLFEQYF
TRBV9	TRBJ2-2	CASSVVAGELFF
TRBV27	TRBJ2-1	CASGGQTGTYNEQFF
TRBV5-6	TRBJ2-7	CASSLGGPAGAVDEQYF
TRBV27	TRBJ2-6	CASSLYFPGGDRSGANVLTF
TRBV5-4	TRBJ2-7	CASSLGGDYEQYF
TRBV27	TRBJ1-4	CASSGNRNEKLFF
TRBV29-1	TRBJ2-1	CSGGASGFSNEQFF
TRBV7-2	TRBJ2-1	CASSLGANSYNEQFF
TRBV4-2	TRBJ2-1	CASSLERDSYNEQFF
TRBV7-9	TRBJ1-2	CASSLGDRFYNGYTF
TRBV4-2	TRBJ2-1	CASSQVVGRVDEQFF
TRBV27	TRBJ1-2	CASSFLRSGYGYTF
TRBV6-6	TRBJ1-2	CASKEIGDYGYTF
TRBV27	NA	CASSLFGRNYEQYF
TRBV30	TRBJ2-7	CAWSVAPRSRQAGPLNSYEQYF
TRBV4-1	TRBJ2-1	CASSHAGLAGAIPYNEQFF
TRBV9	TRBJ2-1	CASSGASGSSYNEQFF
TRBV6-1	TRBJ1-1	CASSDTQERNTEAFF
TRBV6-6	TRBJ2-5	CASSYTGGDQETQYF
TRBV5-8	TRBJ2-4	CASSSLGRLAIAKNIQYF
TRBV29-1	TRBJ2-1	CSVEASGLPFGQFF
TRBV6-1	TRBJ2-7	CASSELGPDYGSYEQYF
TRBV4-2	TRBJ2-3	CASSPGALAGTDTQYF
TRBV6-5	TRBJ2-7	CASSSQTGSLSYEQYF
TRBV9	TRBJ2-1	CASSAPPRVTYNEQFF
TRBV4-1	TRBJ2-1	CASSQVTSGVYNEQFF
TRBV11-2	TRBJ2-4	CASAEGAKNIQYF
TRBV13	TRBJ2-3	CASSSPRAGLVPRDTQYF
TRBV28	TRBJ1-1	CASSSPNTEAFF
TRBV27	TRBJ1-5	CASSSRTGGYQPQHF
TRBV4-1	TRBJ1-5	CASSQVFSGGNQPQHF
TRBV27	TRBJ2-7	CASSPPSEREQYF
TRBV27	TRBJ2-6	CASSPGRDITFSGANVLTF
TRBV19	TRBJ2-1	CASSIVPGGRNEQFF
TRBV10-3	TRBJ2-7	CAISELEGTGEQYF
TRBV28	TRBJ1-2	CASSLTTGGLGGYTF
TRBV2	TRBJ1-1	CASSDPQGHSPGAEAFF
TRBV28	TRBJ2-1	CASSYISSYNEQFF
TRBV9	TRBJ2-1	CASARRLGGAPNEQFF
TRBV9	TRBJ2-3	CASSVQHRTDTQYF